The clone carrying this T cell receptor (beta chain) was observed a handful of times. Antigen: not known. This entry is derived from a study of T-cell reconstitution after alpha-beta-depleted transplantation in children. Preparation of the TCRbeta library was carried out with unique molecular identifiers. TCRdb re-called the PCR reads with MiXCR, one entry per CDR3 protein. The data show about 300,000 distinct CDR3 sequences, nearly 8% seen once. The CDR3 contains 13 residues. Germline CDR1 reads SGDLS; CDR2 reads YYNGEE. V was trimmed by 4 bases and J by 5 bases, leaving 12 bases between them. The study's findings and limits: T cells produced anew were the main source of T-cell counts and diversity one year after transplant. Some patients owed their high day-60 TCRbeta diversity to surviving recipient T cells and thymic progenitors. Alpha-beta T cells present about two months after transplant were reported to originate from several hundred expanded graft clones.

The TCR comes from a female patient aged 2-9 years who had a stem cell transplant for Fanconi anemia, so the T cells may come from the graft donor. The V gene is TRBV9, the J gene TRBJ2-5, with no clear D. The starting material was peripheral blood, obtained 360 days after TCRalphabeta/CD19-depleted stem cell transplant. The CDR3 coding sequence is TGTGCCAGCAGCCCCAAATATTATGAGACCCAGTACTTC. It yields the protein CASSPKYYETQYF.